Below, 22 T cell receptor beta chains from the same sample are listed, as sequenced in a study of blood T cell repertoires in COVID-19. The method was immunoSEQ multiplex PCR; TCRdb's version includes in-frame clones alone and lacks a portion of them. The table records tens of thousands of clones, 75% to 90% of them present only once. The sample consisted of peripheral blood. These receptors originate from a man under 40 with acute or convalescent COVID-19.

V gene TRBV10-3 combines with J gene TRBJ1-4; TRBD1 might be the D (6 bases). Germline V gene sequence: CDR1 ENHRY, CDR2 SYGVKD. With 5 bases removed from V and 5 bases from J, the gap between germline ends came to 18 bases. This CDR3 has 16 residues. The DNA for the CDR3 is TGTGCCATCAGTAAAAGGCCAGGGGTAGGCAATGAAAAACTGTTTTTT. The encoded protein is CAISKRPGVGNEKLFF.

The genes are TRBV5-4 and TRBJ2-1; D unclear. This CDR3 contains 15 residues. V was pared by 0 bases and J by 6 bases, with 13 bases between. CDR1 is SGHNT and CDR2 is YYREEE in the germline V gene (reference sequence). This chain's CDR3 is CASSLEEASVNEQFF. The CDR3 nucleotides are TGTGCCAGCAGCTTGGAAGAAGCGTCCGTCAATGAGCAGTTCTTC.

The J gene is TRBJ1-5, the V gene TRBV12-3 or TRBV12-4; 7 bases agree with TRBD1. V was clipped by 6 bases and J by 5 bases; unmatched bases: 4. The CDR3 sequence is 13 residues long. CDR3 nucleotide sequence: TGTGCCAGCAGCCTAGGACAGGATCAGCCCCAGCATTTT. Amino acids: CASSLGQDQPQHF.

The chain has TRBV18 and TRBJ1-5; TRBD1 might be the D (6 bases). The V gene's germline CDR1 is KGHSH and CDR2 LQKENI. The CDR3 is 15 residues long. V was cut by 3 bases and J by 4 bases, with 13 bases left in between. The CDR3 is CASSPDGQPNQPQHF. The CDR3, as DNA: TGTGCCAGCTCACCCGATGGACAGCCTAATCAGCCCCAGCATTTT.

This clone was seen a few times. The gene calls are TRBV5-6 and TRBJ2-7; 7 bases match TRBD2. The CDR3 extends over 14 amino acids. Germline assignment: CDR1 SGHDT and CDR2 YYEEEE. Trimming at V came to 0 bases and at J to 4 bases, leaving 4 bases not matched to a gene. The CDR3 DNA reads TGTGCCAGCAGCTTGGGAGTGCGGGGGTACGAGCAGTACTTC. Residues: CASSLGVRGYEQYF.

The chain combines TRBV4-2 with TRBJ2-5; D is perhaps TRBD2 (6 bases). The CDR3 is 14 amino acids. V gave up 3 bases and J gave up 5 bases, with 13 bases separating them. Per the germline V gene, CDR1 is LGHNA and CDR2 is YNFKEQ. The CDR3 DNA is TGTGCCAGCAGCCAGACGGGAGCGCGGGAGACCCAGTACTTC. Encoded protein: CASSQTGARETQYF.

The rearrangement links TRBV18 to TRBJ2-4, with D hard to call. The CDR3 contains 13 residues. Germline assignment: CDR1 KGHSH and CDR2 LQKENI. Between the trimmed V and J ends, which lost 0 bases and 6 bases, there was a span of 6 bases. The CDR3 loop reads CASSPPPGNIQYF. CDR3 in DNA: TGTGCCAGCTCACCACCCCCCGGAAACATTCAGTACTTC.

This clone was seen more than once but under ten times. The V call is TRBV30, the J call TRBJ1-4; D not certain. The CDR3 has 15 residues. Trimming shortened V by 3 bases and J by 0 bases, and 11 bases separated the two germline ends. CDR1 is GTSNPN, CDR2 SVGIG, per germline (reference sequence). The CDR3 coding sequence is TGTGCCTGGAGACCAGTAGCGACAACTAATGAAAAACTGTTTTTT. It specifies CAWRPVATTNEKLFF.

The chain uses TRBV28 and TRBJ2-1; 12 nucleotides line up with TRBD2. The CDR3 loop spans 14 amino acids. Germline V gene data show CDR1 as MDHEN and CDR2 as SYDVKM. The V gene end was trimmed by 6 bases and the J gene end by 8 bases; junction bases not matched to a gene: 5. DNA of the CDR3: TGTGCCAGCAGCTCAAGACTAGCGGGAGATGAGCAGTTCTTC. Translation: CASSSRLAGDEQFF.

The chain uses TRBV27 and TRBJ2-3; TRBD1 is a possible D gene (6 bases). V gave up 3 bases and J gave up 2 bases, with 18 bases separating them. CDR1 is MNHEY and CDR2 is SMNVEV in the germline V gene (reference sequence). This CDR3 is built from 17 residues. CDR3 sequence reads: CASSFQGWFQNTDTQYF. In nucleotides, the CDR3 is TGTGCCAGCAGTTTTCAGGGGTGGTTCCAAAACACAGATACGCAGTATTTT.

The V call is TRBV12-3 or TRBV12-4, the J call TRBJ1-1; D is unresolved. Trimming left V 1 base short and J 5 bases short, with 8 bases between. The CDR3 is 13 residues long. CDR3 loop: CASSLVPVTEAFF. For the CDR3, the DNA is TGTGCCAGCAGTTTAGTCCCAGTAACTGAAGCTTTCTTT.

On this clone itself: A junction end diverges from the germline sequence, so it may reflect a read error. This sequence joins TRBV7-7 and TRBJ2-7; perhaps TRBD1 as D (5 bases). Germline assignment: CDR1 SSHAT and CDR2 FNYEAQ (reference sequence). CDR3 length equals 13 residues. Here the CDR3 reads CASSRGGADEQYF. In nucleotides, the CDR3 is TGTGCTAGCAGCCGAGGTGGGGCGGACGAGCAGTACTTC.

The chain combines TRBV12-3 or TRBV12-4 with TRBJ2-2; TRBD2 might be the D (6 bases). Deletions cut 3 bases from V and 6 bases from J, with 8 bases between. This CDR3 region has 13 residues. The chain's CDR3 is CASSFGGSGELFF. Here the CDR3 DNA reads TGTGCCAGCAGTTTTGGGGGGTCCGGGGAGCTGTTTTTT.

The chain has TRBV18 and TRBJ2-1, with 11 bases fitting TRBD2. The CDR3 spans 15 residues. CDR1 is KGHSH and CDR2 is LQKENI in the germline V gene. J gave up 9 bases and V 3 bases, and 7 bases lay outside the gene matches. In nucleotides, the CDR3 is TGTGCCAGCTCACCGGTGACTAGCGGGATAATTGAGCAGTTCTTC. Amino acids: CASSPVTSGIIEQFF.

The genes are TRBV7-2 and TRBJ2-5; D possibly corresponds to TRBD2 (6 bases). The CDR3 totals 13 residues. The V gene's germline CDR1 is SGHTA and CDR2 FQGNSA. Trimming left V 7 bases short and J 5 bases short, with 14 bases between. The CDR3: CASTGGAGETQYF. As DNA, the CDR3 is TGTGCCAGCACCGGAGGGGCTGGGGAGACCCAGTACTTC. Variable domain in full (rest from reference TRBV7-2 and TRBJ2-5): GAGVSQSPSNKVTEKGKDVELRCDPISGHTALYWYRQSLGQGLEFLIYFQGNSAPDKSGLPSDRFSAERTGGSVSTLTIQRTQQEDSAVYLCASTGGAGETQYFGPGTRLLVL.

This chain connects TRBV5-1 to TRBJ2-1, with D possibly being TRBD2 (5 bases). Germline lookup yields CDR1 SGHRS and CDR2 YFSETQ. V was shortened by 3 bases and J by 7 bases, with 17 bases between the two germline ends. The CDR3 is 15 amino acids. The chain's CDR3 is CASSSLAPNDNEQFF. In DNA, the CDR3 is TGCGCCAGCAGCTCCCTAGCCCCAAACGATAATGAGCAGTTCTTC.

This rearrangement joins TRBV6-5 to TRBJ2-7, with 8 bases that match TRBD2. The CDR3 is 15 residues long. Germline V lookup: CDR1 MNHEY, CDR2 SVGAGI. After removal of 8 bases from V and 5 bases from J, the junction contained 14 bases not matched to a gene. The CDR3 DNA is TGTGCCAGCCGGTCCCGGACTAGCATACAACACGAGCAGTACTTC. Residues: CASRSRTSIQHEQYF.

The V and J genes are TRBV19 and TRBJ1-1; a possible D gene is TRBD1 (5 bases). V lost 5 bases, J lost 1 base, and 17 bases lay in between. The CDR3 covers 16 residues. CDR1 is LNHDA, CDR2 SQIVND, per germline (reference sequence). The CDR3 coding sequence is TGTGCCAGTAGTCTCCGCTGGGCAGGGCAGAACACTGAAGCTTTCTTT. Translating it yields CASSLRWAGQNTEAFF.

The chain links TRBV28 to TRBJ2-1; 10 positions match TRBD2. CDR3 size: 13 residues. Trimming removed 8 bases from V and 7 bases from J; junction bases left unmatched: 5. Germline V CDR1 and CDR2: MDHEN, SYDVKM. For the CDR3, the DNA is TGTGCCAGCCCACTAGCGGGAACGAATGAGCAGTTCTTC. It specifies CASPLAGTNEQFF.

V and J are TRBV6-2 or TRBV6-3 and TRBJ2-1, with TRBD2 matching over 7 bases. V was clipped by 7 bases and J by 8 bases; unmatched bases: 20. The CDR3 totals 17 residues. From germline, CDR1 is MNHEY and CDR2 SVGEGT. This CDR3 reads CASTPDGGRAGGDEQFF. CDR3 DNA: TGTGCCAGCACCCCCGACGGTGGGAGGGCCGGTGGGGATGAGCAGTTCTTC.

The V gene is TRBV5-1, the J gene TRBJ2-1; 9 bases align to TRBD2. Germline trimming cut 0 bases from V and 0 bases from J; bases unmatched to any gene: 16. The CDR3 contains 21 residues. Per germline, CDR1 SGHRS and CDR2 YFSETQ. CDR3 DNA: TGCGCCAGCAGCTTGGGGTCGAGGTTAGCGGGAGTTGGTGGCTCCTACAATGAGCAGTTCTTC. Translating it yields CASSLGSRLAGVGGSYNEQFF.

CDR3 DNA: TGTGCCTGGAGTGTACGGGTAGCGACTATAGATACGCAGTATTTT. Translation: CAWSVRVATIDTQYF. V and J are TRBV30 and TRBJ2-3; the D gene is possibly TRBD2 (5 bases). V lost 0 bases and J 5 bases, leaving 15 bases between the germline ends. Looked up from germline, CDR1 is GTSNPN and CDR2 is SVGIG (reference sequence). The CDR3 is 15 residues long.